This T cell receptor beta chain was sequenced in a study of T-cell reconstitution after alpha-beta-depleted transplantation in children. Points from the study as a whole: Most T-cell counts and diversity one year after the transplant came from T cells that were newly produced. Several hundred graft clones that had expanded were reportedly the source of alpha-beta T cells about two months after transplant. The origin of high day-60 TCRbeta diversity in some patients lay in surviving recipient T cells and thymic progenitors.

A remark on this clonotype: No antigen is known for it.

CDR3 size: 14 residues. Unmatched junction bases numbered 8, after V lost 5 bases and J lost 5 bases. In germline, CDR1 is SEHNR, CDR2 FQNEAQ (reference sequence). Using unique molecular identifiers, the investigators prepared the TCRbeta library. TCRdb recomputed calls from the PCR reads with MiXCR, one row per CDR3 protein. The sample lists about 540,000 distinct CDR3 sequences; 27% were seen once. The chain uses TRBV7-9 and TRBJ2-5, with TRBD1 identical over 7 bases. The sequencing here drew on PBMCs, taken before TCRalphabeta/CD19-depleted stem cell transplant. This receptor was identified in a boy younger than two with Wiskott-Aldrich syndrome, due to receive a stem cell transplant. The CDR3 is CASSPQGDGETQYF. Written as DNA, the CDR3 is TGTGCCAGCAGCCCCCAGGGGGATGGCGAGACCCAGTACTTC.